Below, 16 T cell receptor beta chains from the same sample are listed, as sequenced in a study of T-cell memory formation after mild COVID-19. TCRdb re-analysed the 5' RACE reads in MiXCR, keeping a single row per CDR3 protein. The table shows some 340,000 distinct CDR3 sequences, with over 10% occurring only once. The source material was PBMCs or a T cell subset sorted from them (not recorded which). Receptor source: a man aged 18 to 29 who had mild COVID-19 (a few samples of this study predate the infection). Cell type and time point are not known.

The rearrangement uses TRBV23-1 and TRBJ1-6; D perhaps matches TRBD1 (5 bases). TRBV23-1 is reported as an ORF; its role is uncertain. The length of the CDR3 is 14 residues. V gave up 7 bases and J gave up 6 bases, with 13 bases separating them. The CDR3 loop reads CASTSGTINSPLHF. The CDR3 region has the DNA TGCGCCAGCACCTCCGGGACTATTAATTCACCCCTCCACTTT.

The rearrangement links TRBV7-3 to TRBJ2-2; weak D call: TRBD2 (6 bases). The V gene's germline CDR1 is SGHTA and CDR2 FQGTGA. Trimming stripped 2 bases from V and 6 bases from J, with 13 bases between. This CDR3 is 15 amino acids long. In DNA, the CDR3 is TGTGCCAGCAGCTTAGGGGTCGGCGGGGCCGGGGAGCTGTTTTTT. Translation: CASSLGVGGAGELFF.

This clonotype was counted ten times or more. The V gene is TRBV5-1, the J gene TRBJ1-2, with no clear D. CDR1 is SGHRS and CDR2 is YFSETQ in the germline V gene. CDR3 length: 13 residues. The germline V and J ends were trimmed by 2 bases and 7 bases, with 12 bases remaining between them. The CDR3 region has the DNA TGCGCCAGCAGCTTAGTAGGCAGTTCTGGCTACACCTTC. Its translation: CASSLVGSSGYTF.

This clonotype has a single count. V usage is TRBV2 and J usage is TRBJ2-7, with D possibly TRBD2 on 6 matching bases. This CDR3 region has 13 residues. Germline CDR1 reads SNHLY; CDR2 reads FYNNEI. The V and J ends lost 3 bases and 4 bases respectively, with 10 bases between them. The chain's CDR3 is CASSDQGGYEQYF. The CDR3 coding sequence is TGTGCCAGCAGTGACCAGGGAGGTTACGAGCAGTACTTC.

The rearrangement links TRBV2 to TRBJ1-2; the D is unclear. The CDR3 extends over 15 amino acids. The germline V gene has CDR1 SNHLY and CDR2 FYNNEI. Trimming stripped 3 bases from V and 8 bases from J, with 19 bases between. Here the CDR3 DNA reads TGTGCCAGCAGTGAGCGTAGGCAGCCTTATGCCGGCTACACCTTC. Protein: CASSERRQPYAGYTF.

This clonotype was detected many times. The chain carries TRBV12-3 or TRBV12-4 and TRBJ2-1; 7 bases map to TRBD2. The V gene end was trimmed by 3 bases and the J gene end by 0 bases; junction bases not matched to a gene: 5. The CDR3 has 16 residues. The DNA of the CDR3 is TGTGCCAGCAGTTTGGGCGGGGGTAGCTCCTACAATGAGCAGTTCTTC. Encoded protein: CASSLGGGSSYNEQFF.

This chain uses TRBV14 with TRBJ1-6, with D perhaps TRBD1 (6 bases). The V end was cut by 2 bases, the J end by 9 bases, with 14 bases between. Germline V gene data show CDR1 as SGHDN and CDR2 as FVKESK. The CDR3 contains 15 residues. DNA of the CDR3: TGTGCCAGCAGCCAAAGCCCGGGGGCGGGTTCACCCCTCCACTTT. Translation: CASSQSPGAGSPLHF.

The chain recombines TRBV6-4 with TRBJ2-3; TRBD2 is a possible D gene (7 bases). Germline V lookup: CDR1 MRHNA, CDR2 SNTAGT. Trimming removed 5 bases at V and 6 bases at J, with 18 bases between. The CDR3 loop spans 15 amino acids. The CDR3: CASSRVVGGLDTQYF. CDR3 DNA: TGTGCCAGCAGTCGCGTTGTGGGGGGGCTCGATACGCAGTATTTT.

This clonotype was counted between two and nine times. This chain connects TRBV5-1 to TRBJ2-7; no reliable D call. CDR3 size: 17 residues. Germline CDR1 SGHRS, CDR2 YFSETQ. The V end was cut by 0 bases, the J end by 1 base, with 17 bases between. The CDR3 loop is CASSLAIWTAKSYEQYF. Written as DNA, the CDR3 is TGCGCCAGCAGCTTGGCCATCTGGACGGCCAAGTCCTACGAGCAGTACTTC.

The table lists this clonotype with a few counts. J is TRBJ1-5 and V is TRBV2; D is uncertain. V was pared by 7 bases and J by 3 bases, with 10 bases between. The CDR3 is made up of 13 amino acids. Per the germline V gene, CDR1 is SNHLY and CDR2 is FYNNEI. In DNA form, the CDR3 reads TGTGCCAGCACCCGACGGTACAATCAGCCCCAGCATTTT. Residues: CASTRRYNQPQHF.

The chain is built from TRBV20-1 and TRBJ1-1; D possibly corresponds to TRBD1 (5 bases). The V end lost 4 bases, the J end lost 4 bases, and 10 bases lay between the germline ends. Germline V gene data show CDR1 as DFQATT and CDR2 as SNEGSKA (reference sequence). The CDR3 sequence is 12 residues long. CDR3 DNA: TGCAGTGCTACTCAGGGAAGCACTGAAGCTTTCTTT. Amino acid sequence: CSATQGSTEAFF.

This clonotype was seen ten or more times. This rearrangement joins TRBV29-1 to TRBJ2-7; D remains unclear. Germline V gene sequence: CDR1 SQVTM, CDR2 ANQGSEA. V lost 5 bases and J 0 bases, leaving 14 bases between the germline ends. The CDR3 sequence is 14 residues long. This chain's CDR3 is CSVFLDSSSYEQYF. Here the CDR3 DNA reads TGCAGCGTTTTCCTAGACTCAAGCTCCTACGAGCAGTACTTC.

CDR3 sequence (DNA): TGTGCCATCAGTGAAAGGCCAGGGAGCTCCTACGAGCAGTACTTC. As protein: CAISERPGSSYEQYF. This chain connects TRBV10-3 to TRBJ2-7; D possibly uses TRBD1 or TRBD2 (5 bases each). CDR1 and CDR2 from the germline V gene are ENHRY and SYGVKD. The CDR3 has 15 residues. Trimming took off 3 bases at V and 0 bases at J, with 12 bases between the two ends.

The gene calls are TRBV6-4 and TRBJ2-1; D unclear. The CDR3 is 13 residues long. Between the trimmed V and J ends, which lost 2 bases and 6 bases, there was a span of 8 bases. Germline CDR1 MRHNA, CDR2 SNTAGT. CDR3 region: CASSDGRANEQFF. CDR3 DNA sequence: TGTGCCAGCAGTGACGGACGGGCCAATGAGCAGTTCTTC.

As DNA, the CDR3 is TGTGCCAGCAGCGTAGGTGACAGCTCATATGGCTACACCTTC. Amino acid sequence: CASSVGDSSYGYTF. The chain links TRBV9 to TRBJ1-2; a possible D gene is TRBD1 (5 bases). This CDR3 has 14 amino acids. The V and J ends lost 0 bases and 5 bases respectively, with 11 bases between them. The V gene's germline CDR1 is SGDLS and CDR2 YYNGEE.

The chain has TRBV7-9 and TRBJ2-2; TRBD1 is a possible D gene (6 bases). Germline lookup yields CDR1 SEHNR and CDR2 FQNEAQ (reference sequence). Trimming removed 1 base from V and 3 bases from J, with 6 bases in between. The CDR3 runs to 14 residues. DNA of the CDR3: TGTGCCAGCAGCTTAGGGGGGCACACCGGGGAGCTGTTTTTT. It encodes CASSLGGHTGELFF.